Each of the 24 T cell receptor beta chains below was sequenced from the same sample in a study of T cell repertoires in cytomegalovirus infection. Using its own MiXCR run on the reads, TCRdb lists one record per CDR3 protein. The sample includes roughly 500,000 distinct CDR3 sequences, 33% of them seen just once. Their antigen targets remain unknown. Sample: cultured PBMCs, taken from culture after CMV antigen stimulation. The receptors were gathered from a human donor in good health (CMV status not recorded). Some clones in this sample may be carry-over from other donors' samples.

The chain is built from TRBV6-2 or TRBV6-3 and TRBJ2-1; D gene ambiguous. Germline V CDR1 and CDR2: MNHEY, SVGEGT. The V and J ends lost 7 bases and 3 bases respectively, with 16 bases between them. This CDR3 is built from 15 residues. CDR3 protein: CASTTPRASYNEQFF. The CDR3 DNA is TGTGCCAGCACCACGCCTAGGGCCAGCTACAATGAGCAGTTCTTC.

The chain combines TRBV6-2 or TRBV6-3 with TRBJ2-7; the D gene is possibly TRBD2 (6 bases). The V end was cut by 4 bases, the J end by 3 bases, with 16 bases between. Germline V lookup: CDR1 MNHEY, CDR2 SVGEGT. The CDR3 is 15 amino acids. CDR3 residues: CASSSTSRTGYEQYF. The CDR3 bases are TGTGCCAGCAGTTCAACTAGCCGGACGGGCTACGAGCAGTACTTC.

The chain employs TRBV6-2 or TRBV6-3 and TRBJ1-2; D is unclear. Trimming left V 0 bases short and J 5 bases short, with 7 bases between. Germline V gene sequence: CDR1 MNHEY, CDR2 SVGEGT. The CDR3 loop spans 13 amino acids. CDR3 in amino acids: CASSYSSRYGYTF. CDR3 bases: TGTGCCAGCAGTTACTCGTCCAGATATGGCTACACCTTC.

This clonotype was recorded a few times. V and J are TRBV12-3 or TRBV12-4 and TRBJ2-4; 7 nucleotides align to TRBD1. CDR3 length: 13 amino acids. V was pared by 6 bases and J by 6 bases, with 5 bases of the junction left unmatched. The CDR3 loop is CASRGTARNIQYF. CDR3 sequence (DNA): TGTGCCAGCAGGGGGACAGCTAGAAACATTCAGTACTTC.

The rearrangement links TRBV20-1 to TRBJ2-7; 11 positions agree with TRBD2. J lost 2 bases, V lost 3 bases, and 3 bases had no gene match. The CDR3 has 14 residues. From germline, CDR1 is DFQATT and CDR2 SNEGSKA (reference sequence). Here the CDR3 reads CSARTSGVTYEQYF. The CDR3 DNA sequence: TGCAGTGCTAGGACTAGCGGGGTAACCTACGAGCAGTACTTC.

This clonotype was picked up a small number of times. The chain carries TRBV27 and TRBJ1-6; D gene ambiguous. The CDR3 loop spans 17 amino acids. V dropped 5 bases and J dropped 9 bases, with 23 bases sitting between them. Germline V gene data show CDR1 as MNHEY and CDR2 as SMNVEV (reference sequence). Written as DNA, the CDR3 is TGTGCCAGCAGTCCCCCAGCAGGCCCCTCCGGTGGTTCACCCCTCCACTTT. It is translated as CASSPPAGPSGGSPLHF.

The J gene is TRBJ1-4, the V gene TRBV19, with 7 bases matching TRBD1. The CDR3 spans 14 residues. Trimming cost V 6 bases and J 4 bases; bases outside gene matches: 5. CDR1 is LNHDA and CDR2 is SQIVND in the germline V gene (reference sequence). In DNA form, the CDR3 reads TGTGCCAGTAGAACAGGGGCGAGTAATGAAAAACTGTTTTTT. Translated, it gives CASRTGASNEKLFF. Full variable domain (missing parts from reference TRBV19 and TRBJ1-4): DGGITQSPKYLFRKEGQNVTLSCEQNLNHDAMYWYRQDPGQGLRLIYYSQIVNDFQKGDIAEGYSVSREKKESFPLTVTSAQKNPTAFYLCASRTGASNEKLFFGSGTQLSVL.

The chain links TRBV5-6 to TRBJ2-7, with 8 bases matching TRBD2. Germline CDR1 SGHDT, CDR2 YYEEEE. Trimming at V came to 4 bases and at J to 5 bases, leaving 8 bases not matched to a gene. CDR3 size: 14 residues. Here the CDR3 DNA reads TGTGCCAGCAGCCGGGCCAGCGGGAGTAACGAGCAGTACTTC. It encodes CASSRASGSNEQYF.

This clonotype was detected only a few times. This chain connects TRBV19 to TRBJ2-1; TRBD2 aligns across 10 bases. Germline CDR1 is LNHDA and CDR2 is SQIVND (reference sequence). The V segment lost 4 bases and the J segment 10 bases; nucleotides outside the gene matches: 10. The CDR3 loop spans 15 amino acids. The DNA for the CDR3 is TGTGCCAGTAGTAAGACTTGGGCTAGCGGGAGAGAGCAGTTCTTC. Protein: CASSKTWASGREQFF.

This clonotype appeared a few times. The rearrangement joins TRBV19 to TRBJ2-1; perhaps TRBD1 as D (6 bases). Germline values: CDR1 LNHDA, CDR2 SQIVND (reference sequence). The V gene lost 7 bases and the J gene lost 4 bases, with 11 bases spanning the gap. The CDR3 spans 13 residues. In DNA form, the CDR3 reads TGTGCCAGTAAGGACAGACGTTACAATGAGCAGTTCTTC. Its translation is CASKDRRYNEQFF. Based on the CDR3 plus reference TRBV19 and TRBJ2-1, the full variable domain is DGGITQSPKYLFRKEGQNVTLSCEQNLNHDAMYWYRQDPGQGLRLIYYSQIVNDFQKGDIAEGYSVSREKKESFPLTVTSAQKNPTAFYLCASKDRRYNEQFFGPGTRLTVL.

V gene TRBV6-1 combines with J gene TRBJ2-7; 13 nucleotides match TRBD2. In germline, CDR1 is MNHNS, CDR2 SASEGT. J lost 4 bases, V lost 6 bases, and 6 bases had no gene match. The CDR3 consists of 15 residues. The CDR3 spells CASSQTSGRFYEQYV. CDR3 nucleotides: TGTGCCAGCAGCCAGACTAGCGGGAGGTTTTACGAGCAGTACGTC.

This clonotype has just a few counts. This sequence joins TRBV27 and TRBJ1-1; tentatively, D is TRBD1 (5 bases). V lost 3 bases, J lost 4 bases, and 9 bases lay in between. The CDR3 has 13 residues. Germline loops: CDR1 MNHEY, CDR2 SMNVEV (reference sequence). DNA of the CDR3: TGTGCCAGCAGTTTCGGGGGGGGCACTGAAGCTTTCTTT. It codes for CASSFGGGTEAFF.

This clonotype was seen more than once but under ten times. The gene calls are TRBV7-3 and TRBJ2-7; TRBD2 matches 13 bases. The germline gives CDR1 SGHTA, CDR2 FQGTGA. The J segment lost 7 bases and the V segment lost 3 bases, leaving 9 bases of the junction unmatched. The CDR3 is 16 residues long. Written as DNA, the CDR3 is TGTGCCAGCAGCTTGACCCCGCGACTAGCGGGAGGAGAGCAGTACTTC. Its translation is CASSLTPRLAGGEQYF. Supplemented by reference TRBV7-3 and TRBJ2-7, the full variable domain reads GAGVSQTPSNKVTEKGKYVELRCDPISGHTALYWYRQSLGQGPEFLIYFQGTGAADDSGLPNDRFFAVRPEGSVSTLKIQRTERGDSAVYLCASSLTPRLAGGEQYFGPGTRLTVT.

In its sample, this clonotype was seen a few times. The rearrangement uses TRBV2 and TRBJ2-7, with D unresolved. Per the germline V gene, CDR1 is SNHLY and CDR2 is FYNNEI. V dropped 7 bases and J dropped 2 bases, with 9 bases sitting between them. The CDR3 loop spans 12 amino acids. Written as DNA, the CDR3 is TGTGCCAGCACTGGCAGGACCTACGAGCAGTACGTC. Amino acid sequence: CASTGRTYEQYV.

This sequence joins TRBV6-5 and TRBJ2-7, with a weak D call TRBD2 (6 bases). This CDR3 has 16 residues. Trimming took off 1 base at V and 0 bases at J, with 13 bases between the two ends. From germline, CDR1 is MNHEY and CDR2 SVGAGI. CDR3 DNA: TGTGCCAGCAGTTACTACGGGGGAGGCCTCTCCTACGAGCAGTACTTC. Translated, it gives CASSYYGGGLSYEQYF.

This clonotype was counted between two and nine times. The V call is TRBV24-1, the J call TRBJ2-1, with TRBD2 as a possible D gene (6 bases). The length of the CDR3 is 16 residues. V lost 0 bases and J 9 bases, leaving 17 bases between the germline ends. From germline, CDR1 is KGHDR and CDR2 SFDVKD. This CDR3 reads CATSDLSLARRGEQFF. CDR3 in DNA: TGTGCCACCAGTGATTTGTCCCTAGCGCGGAGGGGTGAGCAGTTCTTC.

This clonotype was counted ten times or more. The CDR3 coding sequence is TGTGCCAGCGCCATCGGCCTGGGCTATGGCTACACCTTC. It specifies CASAIGLGYGYTF. The genes are TRBV12-3 or TRBV12-4 and TRBJ1-2, with D uncertain. V was clipped by 8 bases and J by 4 bases, with 14 bases between them. The CDR3 contains 13 residues.

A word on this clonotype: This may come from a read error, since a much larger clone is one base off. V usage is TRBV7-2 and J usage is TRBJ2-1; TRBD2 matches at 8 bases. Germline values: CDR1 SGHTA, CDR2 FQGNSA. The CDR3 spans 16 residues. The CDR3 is CASSPTSGSRGGEQSF. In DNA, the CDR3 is TGTGCCAGCAGCCCAACCTCAGGGTCCCGGGGGGGTGAGCAGTCCTTC.

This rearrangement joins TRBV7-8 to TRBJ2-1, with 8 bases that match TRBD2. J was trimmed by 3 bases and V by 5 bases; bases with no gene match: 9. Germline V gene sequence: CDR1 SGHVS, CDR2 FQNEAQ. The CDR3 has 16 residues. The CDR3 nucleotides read TGTGCCAGCAGCCCCACCAGGCTAGCGGGCTACAATGAGCAGTTCTTC. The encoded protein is CASSPTRLAGYNEQFF.

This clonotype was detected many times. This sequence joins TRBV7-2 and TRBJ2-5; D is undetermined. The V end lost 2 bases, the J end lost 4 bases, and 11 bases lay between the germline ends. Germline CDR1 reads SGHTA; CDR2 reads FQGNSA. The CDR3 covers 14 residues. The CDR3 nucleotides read TGTGCCAGCAGCTTAAAGGCTAGGGCAGAGACCCAGTACTTC. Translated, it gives CASSLKARAETQYF. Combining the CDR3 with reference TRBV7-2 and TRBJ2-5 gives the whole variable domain GAGVSQSPSNKVTEKGKDVELRCDPISGHTALYWYRQSLGQGLEFLIYFQGNSAPDKSGLPSDRFSAERTGGSVSTLTIQRTQQEDSAVYLCASSLKARAETQYFGPGTRLLVL.

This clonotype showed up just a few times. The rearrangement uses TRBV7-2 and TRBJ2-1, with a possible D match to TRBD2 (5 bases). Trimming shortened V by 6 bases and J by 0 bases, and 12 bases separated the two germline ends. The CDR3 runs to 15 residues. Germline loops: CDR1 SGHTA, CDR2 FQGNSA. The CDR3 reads CASRAPGSSYNEQFF. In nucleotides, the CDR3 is TGTGCCAGCAGGGCTCCGGGAAGCTCCTACAATGAGCAGTTCTTC.

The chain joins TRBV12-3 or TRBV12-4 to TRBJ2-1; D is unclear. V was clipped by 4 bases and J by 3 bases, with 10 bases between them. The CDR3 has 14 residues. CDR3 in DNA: TGTGCCAGCAGTTACAACACCCTCTACAATGAGCAGTTCTTC. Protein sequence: CASSYNTLYNEQFF.

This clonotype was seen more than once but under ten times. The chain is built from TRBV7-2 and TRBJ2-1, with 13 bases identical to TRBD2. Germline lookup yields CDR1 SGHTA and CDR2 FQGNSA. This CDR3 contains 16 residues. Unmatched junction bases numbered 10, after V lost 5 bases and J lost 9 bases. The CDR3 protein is CASSPRTSGRRFEQFF. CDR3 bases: TGTGCCAGCAGCCCACGGACTAGCGGGAGACGTTTTGAGCAGTTCTTC.

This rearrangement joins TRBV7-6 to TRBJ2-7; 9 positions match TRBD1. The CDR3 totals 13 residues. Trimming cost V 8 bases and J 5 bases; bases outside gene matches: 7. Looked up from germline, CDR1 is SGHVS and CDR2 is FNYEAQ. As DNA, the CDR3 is TGTGCCAGCGGCCTGGGACAGGGCGACGAGCAGTACTTC. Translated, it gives CASGLGQGDEQYF.